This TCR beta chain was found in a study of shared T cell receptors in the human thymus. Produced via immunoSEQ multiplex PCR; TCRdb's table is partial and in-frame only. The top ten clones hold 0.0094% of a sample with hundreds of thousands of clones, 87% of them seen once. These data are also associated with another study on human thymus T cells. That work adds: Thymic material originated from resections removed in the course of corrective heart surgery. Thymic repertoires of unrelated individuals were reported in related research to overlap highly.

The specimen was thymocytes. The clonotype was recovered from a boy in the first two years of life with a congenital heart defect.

The CDR3 here is CATSRDTQPNQPQHF. The CDR3 DNA sequence: TGTGCCACCAGCAGAGATACTCAACCTAATCAGCCCCAGCATTTT. This sequence joins TRBV15 and TRBJ1-5; D is unclear. This CDR3 is 15 amino acids long. The germline V gene has CDR1 LNHNV and CDR2 YYDKDF (reference sequence). V gave up 0 bases and J gave up 4 bases, with 10 bases separating them.